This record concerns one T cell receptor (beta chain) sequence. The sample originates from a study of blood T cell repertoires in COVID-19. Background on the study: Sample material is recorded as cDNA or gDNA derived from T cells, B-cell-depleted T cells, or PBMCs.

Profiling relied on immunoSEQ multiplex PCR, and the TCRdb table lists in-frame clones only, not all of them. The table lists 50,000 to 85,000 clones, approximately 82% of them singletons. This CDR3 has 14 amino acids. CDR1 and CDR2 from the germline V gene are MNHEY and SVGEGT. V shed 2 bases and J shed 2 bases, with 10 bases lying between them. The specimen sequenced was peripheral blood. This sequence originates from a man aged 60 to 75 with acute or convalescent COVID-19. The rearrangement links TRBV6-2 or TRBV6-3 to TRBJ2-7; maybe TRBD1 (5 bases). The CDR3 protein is CASSYRGYPYEQYF. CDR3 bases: TGTGCCAGCAGTTACAGGGGCTACCCCTACGAGCAGTACTTC.